The 26 T cell receptor beta chains given below trace back to one sample, sequenced in a study of blood T cell repertoires in COVID-19. This table comes from immunoSEQ multiplex PCR, and its TCRdb copy is limited to in-frame clones, with some not included. The sample includes about 310,000 clones, more than 75% of them seen just once. The sequenced material came from peripheral blood. These receptors were obtained from a woman between 50 and 59 years old who had recovered from COVID-19.

This chain joins TRBV7-2 and TRBJ2-7, with D maybe TRBD1 (6 bases). The ends were cut back, 5 bases at V and 0 bases at J, with 14 bases in the middle. The CDR3 contains 15 residues. In germline, CDR1 is SGHTA, CDR2 FQGNSA. Written as DNA, the CDR3 is TGTGCCAGCAGCCAGCAGGGGTCCCCCTCCTACGAGCAGTACTTC. Protein sequence: CASSQQGSPSYEQYF.

The chain has TRBV5-6 and TRBJ2-7, with 8 bases identical to TRBD1. Trimming cost V 4 bases and J 5 bases; bases outside gene matches: 11. Germline loops: CDR1 SGHDT, CDR2 YYEEEE. The CDR3 contains 15 residues. The CDR3 DNA reads as TGTGCCAGCAGCACGCTGACAGGGGCTGTCAACGAGCAGTACTTC. Translation: CASSTLTGAVNEQYF.

A remark on this clone: Its ends do not fully match the called genes, so a read error is possible. V gene TRBV2 combines with J gene TRBJ1-2; 7 bases line up with TRBD1. Germline V gives CDR1 SNHLY, CDR2 FYNNEI. This CDR3 spans 14 amino acids. CDR3 coding DNA: TGTGCCAGCAGGGCCGGGACAGACAACTTTGGCTACACCTTC. Translating gives CASRAGTDNFGYTF.

This clone has just one count. This chain connects TRBV4-2 to TRBJ2-7; tentative D call: TRBD1 (6 bases). CDR3 length: 12 amino acids. V lost 6 bases and J lost 4, with 10 bases in between. Per the germline V gene, CDR1 is LGHNA and CDR2 is YNFKEQ. The CDR3 reads CASSFQGYEQYF. DNA of the CDR3: TGTGCCAGCAGTTTCCAGGGGTACGAGCAGTACTTC.

This clone is a singleton in its sample. V and J are TRBV4-3 and TRBJ1-5; TRBD1 agrees at 8 bases. CDR1 is LGHNA and CDR2 is YSLEER in the germline V gene. The CDR3 runs 17 residues. Trimming took 0 bases from V and 7 from J; bases not matched to a gene: 11. This chain's CDR3 is CASSQDRAQGGEQPQHF. DNA for the CDR3: TGCGCCAGCAGCCAAGATAGGGCACAGGGGGGAGAACAGCCCCAGCATTTT.

V is TRBV20-1 and J is TRBJ2-7; TRBD1 matches at 10 bases. J was trimmed by 6 bases and V by 3 bases; bases with no gene match: 14. Germline loops: CDR1 DFQATT, CDR2 SNEGSKA (reference sequence). CDR3 length: 16 amino acids. CDR3 nucleotides: TGCAGTGCTAGTGATTTCTATCGGACAGGGGGAGGCGAGCAGTACTTC. Translation: CSASDFYRTGGGEQYF.

The chain uses TRBV27 and TRBJ1-4; 10 nucleotides line up with TRBD1. Trimming at V came to 7 bases and at J to 3 bases, leaving 8 bases not matched to a gene. The germline V gene encodes CDR1 MNHEY and CDR2 SMNVEV (reference sequence). The CDR3 loop spans 16 amino acids. This CDR3 is CASKVDRGLANEKLFF. CDR3 nucleotide sequence: TGTGCCAGCAAAGTAGACAGGGGGCTGGCTAATGAAAAACTGTTTTTT. The full variable domain, completed using reference TRBV27 and TRBJ1-4, is EAQVTQNPRYLITVTGKKLTVTCSQNMNHEYMSWYRQDPGLGLRQIYYSMNVEVTDKGDVPEGYKVSRKEKRNFPLILESPSPNQTSLYFCASKVDRGLANEKLFFGSGTQLSVL.

The V call is TRBV10-3, the J call TRBJ2-7; 11 nucleotides line up with TRBD1. The CDR3 extends over 14 amino acids. Germline CDR1 is ENHRY and CDR2 is SYGVKD. V was pared by 7 bases and J by 6 bases, with 8 bases of the junction left unmatched. CDR3 sequence: CAIKGAGTGGEQYF. The CDR3 DNA sequence: TGTGCCATCAAGGGTGCCGGGACAGGGGGCGAGCAGTACTTC.

The J gene is TRBJ2-5, the V gene TRBV28, with 7 bases fitting TRBD1. V was pared by 8 bases and J by 3 bases, with 9 bases of the junction left unmatched. The CDR3 runs 14 residues. CDR1 and CDR2 from the germline V gene are MDHEN and SYDVKM. Written as DNA, the CDR3 is TGTGCCAGCGTATCGGGACAGTGGAAAGAGACCCAGTACTTC. Translated: CASVSGQWKETQYF.

The chain employs TRBV5-5 and TRBJ1-5; 7 nucleotides align to TRBD1. This CDR3 is built from 15 residues. In germline, CDR1 is SGHKS, CDR2 YYEKEE (reference sequence). With V trimmed by 0 bases and J by 6 bases, 6 bases remained unmatched. CDR3 DNA sequence: TGTGCCAGCAGCTTGGGAGGAGGGGGCGGTCAGCCCCAGCATTTT. This codes for CASSLGGGGGQPQHF.

The CDR3 DNA reads TGTGCCAGCAGAGCCCGGACAGGGTATCAGCCCCAGCATTTT. Translating it yields CASRARTGYQPQHF. V usage is TRBV28 and J usage is TRBJ1-5; 8 bases fit TRBD1. The CDR3 has 14 residues. Germline CDR1 is MDHEN and CDR2 is SYDVKM. The J segment lost 5 bases and the V segment lost 6 bases, leaving 6 bases of the junction unmatched. Variable domain in full (rest from reference TRBV28 and TRBJ1-5): DVKVTQSSRYLVKRTGEKVFLECVQDMDHENMFWYRQDPGLGLRLIYFSYDVKMKEKGDIPEGYSVSREKKERFSLILESASTNQTSMYLCASRARTGYQPQHFGDGTRLSIL.

The chain has TRBV15 and TRBJ1-1, with D hard to call. CDR1 and CDR2 (germline): LNHNV, YYDKDF (reference sequence). This CDR3 is 14 amino acids long. V lost 3 bases and J 1 base, leaving 9 bases between the germline ends. The CDR3 nucleotides are TGTGCCACCAGCAGCGGACTGCCGAACACTGAAGCTTTCTTT. Its protein is CATSSGLPNTEAFF.

V gene TRBV7-2 combines with J gene TRBJ2-1; TRBD2 matches 15 bases. The CDR3 runs to 18 residues. After removal of 4 bases from V and 6 bases from J, the junction contained 10 bases not matched to a gene. Germline values: CDR1 SGHTA, CDR2 FQGNSA. CDR3 sequence (DNA): TGTGCCAGCAGCTCCCAGGCCGGACTAGCGGGAGGGTTCAATGAGCAGTTCTTC. It encodes CASSSQAGLAGGFNEQFF. Filled out from reference TRBV7-2 and TRBJ2-1, the complete variable domain reads GAGVSQSPSNKVTEKGKDVELRCDPISGHTALYWYRQSLGQGLEFLIYFQGNSAPDKSGLPSDRFSAERTGGSVSTLTIQRTQQEDSAVYLCASSSQAGLAGGFNEQFFGPGTRLTVL.

The V and J genes are TRBV27 and TRBJ2-2; TRBD2 is a possible D gene (5 bases). The V end was cut by 0 bases, the J end by 2 bases, with 7 bases between. The CDR3 sequence is 15 residues long. The germline CDR1 and CDR2 sequences are MNHEY and SMNVEV (reference sequence). CDR3 residues: CASSLSRANTGELFF. CDR3 DNA sequence: TGTGCCAGCAGTTTATCGAGGGCAAACACCGGGGAGCTGTTTTTT.

V and J are TRBV2 and TRBJ2-7; the D gene is possibly TRBD2 (6 bases). V lost 2 bases and J lost 1, with 9 bases in between. Germline assignment: CDR1 SNHLY and CDR2 FYNNEI. The CDR3 runs to 14 residues. Here the CDR3 DNA reads TGTGCCAGCAGTGAACCGGGGGTTTCCTACGAGCAGTACTTC. Its translation is CASSEPGVSYEQYF.

J is TRBJ2-1 and V is TRBV7-3; 7 bases agree with TRBD1. Germline trimming cut 5 bases from V and 6 bases from J; bases unmatched to any gene: 4. The CDR3 has 13 residues. CDR1 SGHTA and CDR2 FQGTGA come from the germline V gene. The CDR3 reads CASSHGQVNEQFF. CDR3 sequence (DNA): TGTGCCAGCAGCCATGGACAGGTCAATGAGCAGTTCTTC.

V usage is TRBV19 and J usage is TRBJ2-7, with D perhaps TRBD1 (6 bases). Germline CDR1 is LNHDA and CDR2 is SQIVND (reference sequence). The ends were cut back, 6 bases at V and 4 bases at J, with 19 bases in the middle. This CDR3 is built from 15 residues. The CDR3 here is CASRVGHREGYEQYF. The CDR3, as DNA: TGTGCCAGTAGGGTCGGTCACAGGGAAGGTTACGAGCAGTACTTC.

The genes are TRBV9 and TRBJ2-7; D might be TRBD1 (5 bases). Germline loops: CDR1 SGDLS, CDR2 YYNGEE. There are 13 residues in the CDR3. V lost 0 bases and J lost 3, with 7 bases in between. CDR3 residues: CASSVETDYEQYF. The DNA for the CDR3 is TGTGCCAGCAGCGTAGAGACAGACTACGAGCAGTACTTC.

This sequence joins TRBV9 and TRBJ1-3; perhaps TRBD1 as D (5 bases). V was shortened by 0 bases and J by 0 bases, with 10 bases between the two germline ends. The CDR3 covers 16 residues. Germline V gene data show CDR1 as SGDLS and CDR2 as YYNGEE. The CDR3 loop is CASSVAKGLSGNTIYF. CDR3 DNA sequence: TGTGCCAGCAGCGTAGCGAAGGGGCTCTCTGGAAACACCATATATTTT.

This rearrangement joins TRBV6-2 or TRBV6-3 to TRBJ1-1, with 10 bases fitting TRBD1. Germline assignment: CDR1 MNHEY and CDR2 SVGEGT. This CDR3 is built from 14 residues. V shed 6 bases and J 3 bases; nucleotides not matched to a gene: 4. CDR3 nucleotides: TGTGCCAGCAGCCGGGGACAGGGGCACACTGAAGCTTTCTTT. It specifies CASSRGQGHTEAFF.

This clone was recorded a few times. The V gene is TRBV6-1, the J gene TRBJ2-7, with D hard to call. Germline V CDR1 and CDR2: MNHNS, SASEGT. Trimming removed 1 base at V and 8 bases at J, with 12 bases between. This CDR3 has 13 residues. This chain's CDR3 is CASSEERTYKQYF. The DNA for the CDR3 is TGTGCCAGCAGTGAAGAACGTACGTACAAGCAGTACTTC.

In regard to this clone: One end of the junction is discordant with germline, which a read error may explain. The V and J genes are TRBV29-1 and TRBJ2-1; unclear D gene. CDR3 length equals 11 residues. Germline values: CDR1 SQVTM, CDR2 ANQGSEA. CDR3 nucleotides: TGCAGCGTAGAAGGGCGGAATGAGCAGTTCTTC. The encoded protein is CSVEGRNEQFF.

V and J are TRBV19 and TRBJ2-3, with 8 bases identical to TRBD1. The junction had 4 bases not matched to a gene; V was cut back by 9 bases and J by 2 bases. This CDR3 is built from 13 residues. CDR1 is LNHDA and CDR2 is SQIVND in the germline V gene (reference sequence). CDR3 loop: CASWDRLTDTQYF. The CDR3 DNA follows: TGTGCCAGCTGGGACAGGCTCACAGATACGCAGTATTTT.

The rearrangement links TRBV5-1 to TRBJ1-1; D may be TRBD1 (5 bases). The germline V and J ends were trimmed by 4 bases and 5 bases, with 12 bases remaining between them. Germline V gives CDR1 SGHRS, CDR2 YFSETQ. The CDR3 runs to 13 residues. CDR3: CASSNQGRTEAFF. For the CDR3, the DNA is TGCGCCAGCAGCAATCAGGGAAGGACTGAAGCTTTCTTT.

Comment on this clone: The sample has other DNA sequences that encode this CDR3 too. The chain is built from TRBV4-3 and TRBJ1-6, with no clear D. Trimming removed 1 base from V and 0 bases from J, with 7 bases in between. The germline V gene has CDR1 LGHNA and CDR2 YSLEER. The CDR3 runs to 16 residues. The DNA for the CDR3 is TGCGCCAGCAGCCAAGGCGGGAGCTCCTATAATTCACCCCTCCACTTT. Encoded protein: CASSQGGSSYNSPLHF.

The J gene is TRBJ1-6, the V gene TRBV5-1; 10 nucleotides align to TRBD1. This CDR3 comprises 16 residues. CDR1 and CDR2 (germline): SGHRS, YFSETQ. V was clipped by 1 base and J by 7 bases; unmatched bases: 5. CDR3 loop: CASSLQGTGVNSPLHF. The CDR3 nucleotides read TGCGCCAGCAGCTTGCAAGGGACAGGGGTGAATTCACCCCTCCACTTT. The whole variable domain, remainder taken from reference TRBV5-1 and TRBJ1-6, is KAGVTQTPRYLIKTRGQQVTLSCSPISGHRSVSWYQQTPGQGLQFLFEYFSETQRNKGNFPGRFSGRQFSNSRSEMNVSTLELGDSALYLCASSLQGTGVNSPLHFGNGTRLTVT.